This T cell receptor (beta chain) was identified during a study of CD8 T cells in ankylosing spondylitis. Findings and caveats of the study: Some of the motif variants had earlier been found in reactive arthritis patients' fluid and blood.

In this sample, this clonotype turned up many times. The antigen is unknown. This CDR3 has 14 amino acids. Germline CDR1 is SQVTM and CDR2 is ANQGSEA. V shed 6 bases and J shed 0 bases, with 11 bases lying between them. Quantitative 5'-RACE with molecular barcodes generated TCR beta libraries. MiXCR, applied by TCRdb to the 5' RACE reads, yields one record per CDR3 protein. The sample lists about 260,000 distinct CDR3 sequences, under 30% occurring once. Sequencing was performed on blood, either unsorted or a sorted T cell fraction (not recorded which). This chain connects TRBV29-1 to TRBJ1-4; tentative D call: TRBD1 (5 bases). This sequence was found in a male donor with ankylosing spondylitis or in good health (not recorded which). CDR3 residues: CSVTDRSTNEKLFF. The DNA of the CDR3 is TGCAGCGTGACAGACCGATCAACTAATGAAAAACTGTTTTTT.